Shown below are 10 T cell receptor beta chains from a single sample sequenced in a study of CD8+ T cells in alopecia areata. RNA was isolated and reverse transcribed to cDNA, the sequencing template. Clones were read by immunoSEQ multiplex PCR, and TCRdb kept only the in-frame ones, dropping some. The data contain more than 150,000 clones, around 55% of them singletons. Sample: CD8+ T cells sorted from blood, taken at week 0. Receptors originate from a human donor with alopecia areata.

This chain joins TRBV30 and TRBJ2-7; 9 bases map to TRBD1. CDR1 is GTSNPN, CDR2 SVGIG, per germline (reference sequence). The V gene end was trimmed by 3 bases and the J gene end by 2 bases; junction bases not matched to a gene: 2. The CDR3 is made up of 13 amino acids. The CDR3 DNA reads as TGTGCCTGGAGCGGGGACAGGGCCTACGAGCAGTACTTC. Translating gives CAWSGDRAYEQYF.

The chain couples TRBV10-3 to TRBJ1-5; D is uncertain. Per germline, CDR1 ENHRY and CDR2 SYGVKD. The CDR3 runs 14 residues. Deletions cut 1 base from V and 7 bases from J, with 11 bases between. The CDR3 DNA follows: TGTGCCATCAGTGAGTTGGAGTTCGAACAGCCCCAGCATTTT. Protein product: CAISELEFEQPQHF.

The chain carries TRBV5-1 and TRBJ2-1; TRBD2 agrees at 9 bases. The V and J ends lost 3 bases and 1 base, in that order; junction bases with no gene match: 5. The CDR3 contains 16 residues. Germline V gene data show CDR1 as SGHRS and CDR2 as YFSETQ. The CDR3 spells CASSSESGGSYNEQFF. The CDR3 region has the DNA TGCGCCAGCAGCTCTGAAAGCGGGGGGTCCTACAATGAGCAGTTCTTC.

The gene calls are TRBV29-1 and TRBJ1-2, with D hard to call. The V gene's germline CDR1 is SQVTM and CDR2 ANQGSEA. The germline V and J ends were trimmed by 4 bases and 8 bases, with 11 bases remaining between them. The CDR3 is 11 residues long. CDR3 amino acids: CSVVTSLGYTF. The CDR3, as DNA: TGCAGCGTTGTAACGTCTCTCGGCTACACCTTC.

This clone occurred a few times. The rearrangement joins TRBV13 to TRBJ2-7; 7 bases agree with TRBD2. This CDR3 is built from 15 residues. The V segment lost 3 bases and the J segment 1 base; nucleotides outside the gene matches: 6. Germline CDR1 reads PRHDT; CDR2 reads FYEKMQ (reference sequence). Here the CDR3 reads CASSFKRGESYEQYF. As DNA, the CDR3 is TGTGCCAGCAGCTTTAAGCGGGGAGAATCCTACGAGCAGTACTTC.

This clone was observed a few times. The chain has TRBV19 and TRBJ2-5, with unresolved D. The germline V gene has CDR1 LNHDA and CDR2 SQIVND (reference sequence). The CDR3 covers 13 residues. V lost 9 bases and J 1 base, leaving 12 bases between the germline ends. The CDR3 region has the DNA TGTGCCAGCACTCCGGTAGGCCAAGAGACCCAGTACTTC. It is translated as CASTPVGQETQYF.

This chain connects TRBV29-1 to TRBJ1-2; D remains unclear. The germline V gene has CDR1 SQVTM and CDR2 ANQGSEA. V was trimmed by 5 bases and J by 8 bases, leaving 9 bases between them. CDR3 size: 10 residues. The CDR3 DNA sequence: TGCAGCGTTACAACAGAGGGCTACACCTTC. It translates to CSVTTEGYTF.

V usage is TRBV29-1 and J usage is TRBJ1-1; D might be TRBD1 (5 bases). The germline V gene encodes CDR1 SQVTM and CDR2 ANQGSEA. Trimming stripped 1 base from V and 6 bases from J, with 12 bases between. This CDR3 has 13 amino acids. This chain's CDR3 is CSVEVTSGPEAFF. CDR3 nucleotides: TGCAGCGTTGAAGTTACCTCGGGGCCTGAAGCTTTCTTT.

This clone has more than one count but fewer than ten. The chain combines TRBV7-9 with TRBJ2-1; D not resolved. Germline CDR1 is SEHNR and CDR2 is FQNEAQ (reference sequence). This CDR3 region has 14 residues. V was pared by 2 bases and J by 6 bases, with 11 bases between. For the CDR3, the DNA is TGTGCCAGCAGCTTAAGTCAGAGAGGCAATGAGCAGTTCTTC. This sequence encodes CASSLSQRGNEQFF. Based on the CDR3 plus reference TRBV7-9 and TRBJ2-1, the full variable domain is DTGVSQNPRHKITKRGQNVTFRCDPISEHNRLYWYRQTLGQGPEFLTYFQNEAQLEKSRLLSDRFSAERPKGSFSTLEIQRTEQGDSAMYLCASSLSQRGNEQFFGPGTRLTVL.

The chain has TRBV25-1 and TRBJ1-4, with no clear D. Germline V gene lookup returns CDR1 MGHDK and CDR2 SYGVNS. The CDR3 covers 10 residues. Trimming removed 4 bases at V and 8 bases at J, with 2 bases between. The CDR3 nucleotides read TGTGCCAGCAGTGCCGAAAAACTGTTTTTT. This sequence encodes CASSAEKLFF.